This T cell receptor beta chain appears in the sequencing data of a study of blood T cell repertoires in COVID-19. Germline loops: CDR1 SGHRS, CDR2 YFSETQ. V was trimmed by 4 bases and J by 5 bases, leaving 21 bases between them. The CDR3 has 16 residues. Data came from immunoSEQ multiplex PCR; TCRdb stores just in-frame clones and leaves some out. In the table there are about 400,000 clones, about nine tenths of which are singletons. The chain is built from TRBV5-1 and TRBJ2-5, with D maybe TRBD2 (6 bases). Input material: PBMCs or T cells enriched from blood (not recorded which). This sequence originates from a woman in her 30s who had recovered from COVID-19. CDR3 DNA: TGCGCCAGCAGCGGAACGGGGGTCCCGGGAGTGGAGACCCAGTACTTC. As protein: CASSGTGVPGVETQYF. The full variable domain, with the rest looked up from reference TRBV5-1 and TRBJ2-5, is KAGVTQTPRYLIKTRGQQVTLSCSPISGHRSVSWYQQTPGQGLQFLFEYFSETQRNKGNFPGRFSGRQFSNSRSEMNVSTLELGDSALYLCASSGTGVPGVETQYFGPGTRLLVL.